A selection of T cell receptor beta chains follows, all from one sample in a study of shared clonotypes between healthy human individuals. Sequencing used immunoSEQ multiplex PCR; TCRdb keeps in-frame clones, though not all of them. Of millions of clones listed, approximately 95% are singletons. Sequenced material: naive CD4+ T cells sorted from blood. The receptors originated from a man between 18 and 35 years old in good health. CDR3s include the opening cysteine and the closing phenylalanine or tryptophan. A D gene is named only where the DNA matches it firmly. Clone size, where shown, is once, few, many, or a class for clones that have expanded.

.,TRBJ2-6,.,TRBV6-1,TGTGCCAGCAGTGATGGGGTCTCTGGGGCCAACGTCCTGACTTTC,CASSDGVSGANVLTF
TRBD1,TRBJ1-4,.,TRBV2,TGTGCCAGCAGGGTCGACAGGGCAACTAATGAAAAACTGTTTTTT,CASRVDRATNEKLFF
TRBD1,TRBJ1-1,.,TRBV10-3,TGTGCCATCAGGGGGACAGGGCCCGAAGCTTTCTTT,CAIRGTGPEAFF
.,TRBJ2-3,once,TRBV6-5,TGTGCCAGCAGTACTAGAGCTAGCTTCCTGGATACGCAGTATTTT,CASSTRASFLDTQYF
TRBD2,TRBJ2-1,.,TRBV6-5,TGTGCCAGCAGTCTAGCGGGACCCTACAATGAGCAGTTCTTC,CASSLAGPYNEQFF
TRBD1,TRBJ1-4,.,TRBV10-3,TGTGCCATCAGTGAAGGACAGGGAACGGAAAAACTGTTTTTT,CAISEGQGTEKLFF
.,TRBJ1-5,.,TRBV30,TGTGCCTGGAGTGTGGGGGTGAGCAATCAGCCCCAGCATTTT,CAWSVGVSNQPQHF
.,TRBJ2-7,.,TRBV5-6,TGTGCCAGCGGAAGGGGCACCTCCGAGCAGTACTTC,CASGRGTSEQYF
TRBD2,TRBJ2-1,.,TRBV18,TGTGCCAGCTCACCACCGTGGGGACTAGCGGGAGGGTGGACCTACAATGAGCAGTTCTTC,CASSPPWGLAGGWTYNEQFF
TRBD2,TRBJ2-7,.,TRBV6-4,TGTGCCAGCAAGAGTGCCCGGACTAGCGGGAGGAGGTACGAGCAGTACTTC,CASKSARTSGRRYEQYF
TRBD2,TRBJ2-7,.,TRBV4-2,TGTGCCAGCAGCCAAACCCTAGCGGGGACCTACGAGCAGTACTTC,CASSQTLAGTYEQYF
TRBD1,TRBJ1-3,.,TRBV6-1,TGTGCCAGCAGTGAAAGAAACAGGGGGGCTGGAAACACCATATATTTT,CASSERNRGAGNTIYF
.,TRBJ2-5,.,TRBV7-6,TGTGCCAGCAGCCCCGGGCAAGAGACCCAGTACTTC,CASSPGQETQYF
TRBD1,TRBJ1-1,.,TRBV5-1,TGCGCCAGCAGCGTAACAGGGGGCAGTGGCACTGAAGCTTTCTTT,CASSVTGGSGTEAFF
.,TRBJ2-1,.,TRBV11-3,TGTGCCAGCAGCTTAGTCAGGGATGAGCAGTTCTTC,CASSLVRDEQFF
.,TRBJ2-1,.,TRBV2,TGTGCCAGCAGTGCTGTCGATTTAGTCAATGAGCAGTTCTTC,CASSAVDLVNEQFF
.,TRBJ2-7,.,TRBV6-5,TGTGCCAGCAGTTTGGCAGCGTGGGCCTACGAGCAGTACTTC,CASSLAAWAYEQYF
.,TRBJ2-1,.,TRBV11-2,TGTGCCAGCAGCATATGGACCGACAATGAGCAGTTCTTC,CASSIWTDNEQFF
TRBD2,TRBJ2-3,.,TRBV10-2,TGCGCCAGCAGTTGGACTAGCGGGGGAACAGATACGCAGTATTTT,CASSWTSGGTDTQYF
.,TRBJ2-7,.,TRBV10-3,TGTGCCATCAGTGCGGGGCAGGTACTCTCCTACGAGCAGTACTTC,CAISAGQVLSYEQYF
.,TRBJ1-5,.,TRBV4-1,TGCGCCAGCAGGAAAACCCGGGACAATAAAAATCAGCCCCAGCATTTT,CASRKTRDNKNQPQHF
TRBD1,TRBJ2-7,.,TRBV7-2,TGTGCCAGCAGCTTAGACAGGGGCCCGTACGAGCAGTACTTC,CASSLDRGPYEQYF
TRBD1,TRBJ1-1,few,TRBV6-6,TGTGCCAGCAGCGACAGGGTCGGTTTGGACACTGAAGCTTTCTTT,CASSDRVGLDTEAFF
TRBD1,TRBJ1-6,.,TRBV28,TGTGCCAGCAGTTTAAATCAGGGGGTAGGGAATTCACCCCTCCACTTT,CASSLNQGVGNSPLHF
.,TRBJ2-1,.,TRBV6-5,TGTGCCAGCAGTTACTCTGCAGGGAACAATGAGCAGTTCTTC,CASSYSAGNNEQFF
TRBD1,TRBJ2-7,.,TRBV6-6,TGTGCCAGCAGTTCTCTCGGACAGGGGGGGTCCGAGCAGTACTTC,CASSSLGQGGSEQYF
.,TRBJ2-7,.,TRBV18,TGTGCCAGCTCACCACCCTACGGAGTATCCTACGAGCAGTACTTC,CASSPPYGVSYEQYF
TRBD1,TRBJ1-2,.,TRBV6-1,TGTGCCAGCAGCTCCGGGACAGGGCTCTATGGCTACACCTTC,CASSSGTGLYGYTF
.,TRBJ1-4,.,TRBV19,TGTGCCAGTAGACCGCCTTGGAATGAAAAACTGTTTTTT,CASRPPWNEKLFF
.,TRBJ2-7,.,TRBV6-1,TGTGCCAGCAGTGAAAACACAGGGTTCGTCGAGCAGTACTTC,CASSENTGFVEQYF
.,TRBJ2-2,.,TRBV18,TGTGCCAGCTCACCCCCGGGGAGAAAGTCCGACACCGGGGAGCTGTTTTTT,CASSPPGRKSDTGELFF
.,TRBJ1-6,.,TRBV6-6,TGTGCCAGCAGTACCCCCAAAAGGGTGGAATCACCCCTCCACTTT,CASSTPKRVESPLHF
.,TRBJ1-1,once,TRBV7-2,TGTGCCAGCAGCTTTGAGGGGAGGGCTGAAGCTTTCTTT,CASSFEGRAEAFF
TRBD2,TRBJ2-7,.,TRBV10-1,TGCGCCAGCAGTGAGTCGTGGACTAGCGGGAGCCGCCTCCTCTACGAGCAGTACTTC,CASSESWTSGSRLLYEQYF
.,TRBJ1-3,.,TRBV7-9,TGTGCCAGCAGCCTCGACGGCCCTGGGGACACCATATATTTT,CASSLDGPGDTIYF
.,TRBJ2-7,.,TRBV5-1,TGCGCCAGCAGCGGGTGGGTTAGCTCCTACGAGCAGTACTTC,CASSGWVSSYEQYF
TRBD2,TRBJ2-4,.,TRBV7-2,TGTGCCAGCGCACTGGGAGGGACCAAAAACATTCAGTACTTC,CASALGGTKNIQYF
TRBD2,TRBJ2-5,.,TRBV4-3,TGCGCCAGCAGCCAGGGAGGTAGGGCTAGCGGGGTCCAAGAGACCCAGTACTTC,CASSQGGRASGVQETQYF
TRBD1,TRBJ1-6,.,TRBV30,TGTGCCTGGACAGGGACAGGGGGAAATTCACCCCTCCACTTT,CAWTGTGGNSPLHF
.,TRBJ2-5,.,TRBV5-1,TGCGCCAGCCACAGAGGAGGGCAGCAAGAGACCCAGTACTTC,CASHRGGQQETQYF
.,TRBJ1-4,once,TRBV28,TGTGCCAGCAGACACGAAAAACTGTTTTTT,CASRHEKLFF
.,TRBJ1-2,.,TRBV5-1,TGCGCCAGCAGCTCTGAGGGTGTCTCTGGCTACACCTTC,CASSSEGVSGYTF
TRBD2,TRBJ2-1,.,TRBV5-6,TGTGCCAGCAGCTCCACGACTAGCAAGTCCTACAATGAGCAGTTCTTC,CASSSTTSKSYNEQFF
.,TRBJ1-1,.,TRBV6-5,TGTGCCAGCATGCGGGGCCGGAACACTGAAGCTTTCTTT,CASMRGRNTEAFF
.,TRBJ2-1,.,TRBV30,TGTGCCTGGTCAGGGGGGGCGGGAGTCAATGAGCAGTTCTTC,CAWSGGAGVNEQFF
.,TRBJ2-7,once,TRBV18,TGTGCCAGCTCATCTGATACCTACGAGCAGTACTTC,CASSSDTYEQYF
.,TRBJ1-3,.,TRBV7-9,TGTGCCAGCAGAACCGATTCTCCAGCGGCCTCTGGAAACACCATATATTTT,CASRTDSPAASGNTIYF
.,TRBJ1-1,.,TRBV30,TGTGCCTGGAGTAAGGACACTGAAGCTTTCTTT,CAWSKDTEAFF
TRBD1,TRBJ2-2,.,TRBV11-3,TGTGCCAGCAGCACTCGGACAGGGGGAACCGGGGAGCTGTTTTTT,CASSTRTGGTGELFF
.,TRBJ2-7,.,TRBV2,TGTGCCAGCAGTGAACCGAATTCCTACGAGCAGTACTTC,CASSEPNSYEQYF
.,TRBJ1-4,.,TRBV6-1,TGTGCCAGCAGTTCCCACCTTGAAAAACTGTTTTTT,CASSSHLEKLFF
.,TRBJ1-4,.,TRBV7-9,TGTGCCAGCAGCCCCAATACGGGACGCTTTAGGGAAAAACTGTTTTTT,CASSPNTGRFREKLFF
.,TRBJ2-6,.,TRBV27,TGTGCCAGCAGTCTACAGGGCACCGGGGCCAACGTCCTGACTTTC,CASSLQGTGANVLTF
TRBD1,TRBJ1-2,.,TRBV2,TGTGCCAGCAGTGTCACAGGGGTTAACTATGGCTACACCTTC,CASSVTGVNYGYTF
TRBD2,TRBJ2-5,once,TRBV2,TGTGCCAGCAGTGGAGCGGGAGTAGAGACCCAGTACTTC,CASSGAGVETQYF